This TCR beta chain was retrieved from a study of shared clonotypes between healthy human individuals. Study in general: Donors had three CD4 naive, three CD4 memory, two CD8 naive and one CD8 memory plate apiece. Regarding the study as a whole: Among donors, clonotype sharing was expected to be affected by sequencing depth. It was observed that 5% to 6% of naive CD4 clonotypes were shared across a handful of donors.

V shed 6 bases, J shed 5 bases, and the junction held 8 bases outside the gene matches. The CDR3 length is 14 residues. The germline V gene has CDR1 SNHLY and CDR2 FYNNEI. Sequencing used immunoSEQ multiplex PCR; TCRdb keeps in-frame clones, though not all of them. Of some 2,000,000 clones listed, approximately 96% are singletons. Turning to this clone: Its specificity is not known.

The TCR originated in a man aged 18 to 30 in good health. The sample was naive CD4+ T cells sorted from blood. Subset denoted: CD45RA+ positively selected. This chain connects TRBV2 to TRBJ1-2, with TRBD1 matching 8 bases. This chain's CDR3 is CASRGDRIVYGYTF. The CDR3 DNA reads as TGTGCCAGCAGGGGGGACAGGATAGTTTATGGCTACACCTTC.